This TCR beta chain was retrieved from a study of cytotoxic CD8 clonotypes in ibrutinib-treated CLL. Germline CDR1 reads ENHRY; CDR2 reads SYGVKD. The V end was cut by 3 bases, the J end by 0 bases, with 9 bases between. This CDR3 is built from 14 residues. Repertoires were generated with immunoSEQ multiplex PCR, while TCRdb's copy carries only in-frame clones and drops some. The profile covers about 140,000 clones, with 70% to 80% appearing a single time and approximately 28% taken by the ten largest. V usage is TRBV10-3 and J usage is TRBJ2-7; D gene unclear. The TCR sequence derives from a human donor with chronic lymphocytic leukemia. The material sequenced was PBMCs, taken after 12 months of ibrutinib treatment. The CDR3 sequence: CAISESWGSYEQYF. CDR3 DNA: TGTGCCATCAGTGAATCCTGGGGCTCCTACGAGCAGTACTTC.